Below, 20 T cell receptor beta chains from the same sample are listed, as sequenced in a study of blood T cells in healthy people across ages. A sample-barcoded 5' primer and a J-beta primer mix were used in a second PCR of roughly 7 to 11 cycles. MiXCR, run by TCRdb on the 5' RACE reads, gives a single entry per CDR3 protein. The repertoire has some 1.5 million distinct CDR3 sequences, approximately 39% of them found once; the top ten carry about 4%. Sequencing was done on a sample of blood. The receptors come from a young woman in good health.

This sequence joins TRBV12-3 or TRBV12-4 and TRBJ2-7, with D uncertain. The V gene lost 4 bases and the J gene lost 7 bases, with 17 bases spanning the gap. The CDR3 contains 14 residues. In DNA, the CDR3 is TGTGCCAGCAGTTCTAGGATGCCCTACAATGAGCAGTACTTC. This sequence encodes CASSSRMPYNEQYF.

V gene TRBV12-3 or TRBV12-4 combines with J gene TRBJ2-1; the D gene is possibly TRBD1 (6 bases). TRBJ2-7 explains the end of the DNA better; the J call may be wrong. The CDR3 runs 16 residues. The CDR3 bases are TGTGCCAGCAGTTTAGCTACAGGGTACGGCTACAATGAGCAGTACTTC. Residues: CASSLATGYGYNEQYF.

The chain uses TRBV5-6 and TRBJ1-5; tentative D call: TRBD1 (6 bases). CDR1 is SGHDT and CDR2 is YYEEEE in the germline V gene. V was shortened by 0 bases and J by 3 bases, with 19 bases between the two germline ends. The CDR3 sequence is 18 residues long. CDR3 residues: CASSLDGRRGGLNQPQHF. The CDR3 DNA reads TGTGCCAGCAGCTTGGATGGGCGGCGGGGGGGGCTCAATCAGCCCCAGCATTTT. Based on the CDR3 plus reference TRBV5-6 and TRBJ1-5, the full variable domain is DAGVTQSPTHLIKTRGQQVTLRCSPKSGHDTVSWYQQALGQGPQFIFQYYEEEERQRGNFPDRFSGHQFPNYSSELNVNALLLGDSALYLCASSLDGRRGGLNQPQHFGDGTRLSIL.

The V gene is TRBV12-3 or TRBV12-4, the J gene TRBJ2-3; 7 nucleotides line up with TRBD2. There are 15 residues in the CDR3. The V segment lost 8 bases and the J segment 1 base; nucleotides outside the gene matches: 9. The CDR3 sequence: CASGTVAGGTDTQYF. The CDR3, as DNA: TGTGCCAGCGGTACGGTGGCGGGGGGCACAGATACGCAGTATTTT.

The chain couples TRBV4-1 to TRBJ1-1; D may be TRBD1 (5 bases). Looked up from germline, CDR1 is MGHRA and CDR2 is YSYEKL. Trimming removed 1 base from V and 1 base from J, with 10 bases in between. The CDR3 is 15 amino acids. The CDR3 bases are TGCGCCAGCAGCCAAGTGGGGCGAGGGAACACTGAAGCTTTCTTT. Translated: CASSQVGRGNTEAFF.

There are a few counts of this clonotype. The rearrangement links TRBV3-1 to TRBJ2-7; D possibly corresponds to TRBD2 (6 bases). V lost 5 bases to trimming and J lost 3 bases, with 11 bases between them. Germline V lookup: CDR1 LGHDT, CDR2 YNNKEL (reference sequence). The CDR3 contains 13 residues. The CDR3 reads CASSGQRVYEQYF. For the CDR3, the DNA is TGTGCCAGCAGCGGGCAGCGGGTCTACGAGCAGTACTTC.

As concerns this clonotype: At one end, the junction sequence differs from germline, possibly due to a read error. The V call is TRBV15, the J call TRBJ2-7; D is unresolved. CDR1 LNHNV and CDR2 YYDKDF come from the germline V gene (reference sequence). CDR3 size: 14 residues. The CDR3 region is CATSQTGVSYGQYF. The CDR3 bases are TGTGCCACCAGCCAAACTGGGGTCTCCTACGGGCAGTACTTC.

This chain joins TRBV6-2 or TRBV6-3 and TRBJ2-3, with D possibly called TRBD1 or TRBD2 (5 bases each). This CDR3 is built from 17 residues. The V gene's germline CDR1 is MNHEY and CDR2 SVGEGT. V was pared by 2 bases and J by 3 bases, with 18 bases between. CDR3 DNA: TGTGCCAGCAGTTACCGCCTAGTGGGGGTTCGTACAGATACGCAGTATTTT. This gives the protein CASSYRLVGVRTDTQYF.

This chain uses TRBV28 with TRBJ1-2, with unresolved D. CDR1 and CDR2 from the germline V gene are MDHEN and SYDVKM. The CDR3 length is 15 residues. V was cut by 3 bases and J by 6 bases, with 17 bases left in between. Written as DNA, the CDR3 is TGTGCCAGCAGTTTGCCTCCCCCAAGGGCGGATGGCTACACCTTC. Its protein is CASSLPPPRADGYTF.

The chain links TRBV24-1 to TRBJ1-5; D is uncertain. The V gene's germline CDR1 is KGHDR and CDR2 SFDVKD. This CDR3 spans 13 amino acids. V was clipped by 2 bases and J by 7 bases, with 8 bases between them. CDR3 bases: TGTGCCACCAGTGATTCTGTGGTCCAGCCCCAGCATTTT. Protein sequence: CATSDSVVQPQHF.

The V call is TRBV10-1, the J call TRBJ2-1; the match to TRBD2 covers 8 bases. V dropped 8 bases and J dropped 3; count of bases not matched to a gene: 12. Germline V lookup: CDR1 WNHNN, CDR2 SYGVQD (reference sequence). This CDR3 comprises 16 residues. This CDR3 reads CASSPGGLEGYNEQFF. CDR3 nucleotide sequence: TGCGCCAGCTCCCCGGGGGGGCTCGAGGGCTACAATGAGCAGTTCTTC.

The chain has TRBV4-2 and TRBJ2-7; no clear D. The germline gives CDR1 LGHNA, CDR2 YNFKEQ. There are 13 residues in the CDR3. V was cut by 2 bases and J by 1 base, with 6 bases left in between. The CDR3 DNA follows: TGTGCCAGCAGCCAAATGTTATCCTACGAGCAGTACTTC. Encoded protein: CASSQMLSYEQYF.

The CDR3 loop reads CASSEYKPQGAGYGYTF. In DNA form, the CDR3 reads TGTGCCAGCAGTGAATATAAACCGCAGGGAGCGGGGTATGGCTACACCTTC. This chain connects TRBV25-1 to TRBJ1-2; weak D call: TRBD1 (5 bases). V was trimmed by 0 bases and J by 5 bases, leaving 19 bases between them. The germline V gene encodes CDR1 MGHDK and CDR2 SYGVNS. The CDR3 consists of 17 residues.

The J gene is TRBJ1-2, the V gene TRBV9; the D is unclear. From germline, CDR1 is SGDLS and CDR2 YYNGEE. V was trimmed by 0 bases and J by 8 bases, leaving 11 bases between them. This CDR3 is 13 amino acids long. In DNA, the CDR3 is TGTGCCAGCAGCGTAGTCCCAGCGAGGGGCTACACCTTC. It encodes CASSVVPARGYTF.

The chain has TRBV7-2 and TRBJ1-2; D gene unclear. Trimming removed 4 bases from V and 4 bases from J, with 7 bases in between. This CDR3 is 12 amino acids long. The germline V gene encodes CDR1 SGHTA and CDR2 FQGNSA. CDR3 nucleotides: TGTGCCAGCAGCTACGGGGTCTATGGCTACACCTTC. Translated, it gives CASSYGVYGYTF. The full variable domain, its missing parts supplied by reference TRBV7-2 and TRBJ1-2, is GAGVSQSPSNKVTEKGKDVELRCDPISGHTALYWYRQSLGQGLEFLIYFQGNSAPDKSGLPSDRFSAERTGGSVSTLTIQRTQQEDSAVYLCASSYGVYGYTFGSGTRLTVV.

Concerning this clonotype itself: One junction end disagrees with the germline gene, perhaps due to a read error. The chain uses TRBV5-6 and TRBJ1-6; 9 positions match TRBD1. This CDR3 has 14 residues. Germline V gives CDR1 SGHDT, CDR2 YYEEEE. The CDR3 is CASRSGTGNSPPHF. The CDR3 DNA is TGTGCCAGCAGATCCGGGACAGGGAATTCACCCCCCCACTTT.

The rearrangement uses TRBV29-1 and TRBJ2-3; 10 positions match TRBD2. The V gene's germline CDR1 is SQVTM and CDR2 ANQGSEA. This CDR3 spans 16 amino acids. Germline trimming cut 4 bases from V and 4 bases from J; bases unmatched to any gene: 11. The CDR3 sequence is CSVVLAGASHADTQYF. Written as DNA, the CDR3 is TGCAGCGTTGTGCTAGCGGGGGCTTCTCATGCAGATACGCAGTATTTT.

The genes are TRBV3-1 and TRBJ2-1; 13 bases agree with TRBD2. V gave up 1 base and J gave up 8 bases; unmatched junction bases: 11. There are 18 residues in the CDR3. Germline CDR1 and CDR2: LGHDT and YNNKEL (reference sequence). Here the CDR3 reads CASSQARLAGGRWYEQFF. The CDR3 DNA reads TGTGCCAGCAGCCAAGCCAGACTAGCGGGGGGACGGTGGTATGAGCAGTTCTTC.

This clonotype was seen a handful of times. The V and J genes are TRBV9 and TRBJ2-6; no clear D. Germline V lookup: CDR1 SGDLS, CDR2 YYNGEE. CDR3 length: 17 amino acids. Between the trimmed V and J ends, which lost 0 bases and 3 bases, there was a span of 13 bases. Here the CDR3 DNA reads TGTGCCAGCAGCGTAGTATCCGGGTACGGTGGGGCCAACGTCCTGACTTTC. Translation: CASSVVSGYGGANVLTF.

CDR3 nucleotide sequence: TGCAGCGTTGGGGACCCGGGCATGAACACTGAAGCTTTCTTT. This encodes CSVGDPGMNTEAFF. J is TRBJ1-1 and V is TRBV29-1; TRBD1 is a possible D gene (5 bases). The germline CDR1 and CDR2 sequences are SQVTM and ANQGSEA. CDR3 length: 14 residues. The germline V and J ends were trimmed by 4 bases and 0 bases, with 12 bases remaining between them.